Each of the 2 T cell receptor beta chains below was sequenced from the same sample in a study of regulatory T cells in long-lasting Graves disease. Time point noted: newly diagnosed GD, antithyroid drugs for less than 3 months. TCR sequences were obtained from RNA taken from PBMCs. Building of the TCR beta libraries involved iRepertoire HTBI primers and Arm-PCR of CDR3 regions. TCRdb itself ran the multiplex PCR reads through MiXCR, one entry per CDR3 protein. The table lists roughly 610,000 distinct CDR3 sequences, around 15% of them singletons. The sample was also reused in another study, on T cells in Graves' hyperthyroidism and ophthalmopathy.

The sequencing used peripheral blood mononuclear cells (PBMCs), collected at new diagnosis, from a patient treated with antithyroid drugs. All receptors derive from a man aged 18 to 35 with Graves disease.

The chain joins TRBV3-1 to TRBJ2-2, with 10 bases matching TRBD2. V shed 0 bases, J shed 4 bases, and the junction held 2 bases outside the gene matches. Germline V gene data show CDR1 as LGHDT and CDR2 as YNNKEL (reference sequence). The CDR3 is made up of 16 amino acids. CDR3 loop: CASSQEGLAITGELFF. In nucleotides, the CDR3 is TGTGCCAGCAGCCAAGAGGGACTAGCGATCACCGGGGAGCTGTTTTTT.

This clonotype was recorded at least ten times. The CDR3 DNA reads TGCAGTGCTAGGTACACAGGGGGCACTGAAGCTTTCTTT. Translation gives CSARYTGGTEAFF. This chain links TRBV20-1 with TRBJ1-1, with TRBD1 matching 8 bases. Germline CDR1 and CDR2: DFQATT and SNEGSKA (reference sequence). Trimming removed 3 bases from V and 4 bases from J; junction bases left unmatched: 4. The CDR3 is made up of 13 amino acids.